The next 31 T cell receptor beta chains were all read from a single sample in a study of T cells in Graves' hyperthyroidism and ophthalmopathy (dated by TCRdb to between 2018 and 2021). Library method: multiplex PCR. TCRdb lists the instrument as Illumina HiSeq 2000. The TCR beta CDR3 regions were amplified from RNA transcripts. For the first round of RT-PCR on the TCR CDR3, the HTBI primer set was used together with the Qiagen OneStep RT-PCR kit. TCRdb took the public reads, trimmed them with fastp at Q25, ran MiXCR for clone calling and kept in-frame beta chains. Here each entry gathers all rows of one CDR3 protein and keeps the most common genes and DNA. Within this sample are fewer than 650,000 distinct CDR3 sequences, with approximately 15% of them counted one time only. Over 11% of the sample lies in the top ten. The sequenced material came from blood. The receptors derive from a woman aged 35 to 49 with Graves' hyperthyroidism.

This clonotype came up many times. The J gene is TRBJ2-1, the V gene TRBV28, with TRBD1 matching 11 bases. Germline loops: CDR1 MDHEN, CDR2 SYDVKM. The CDR3 is 15 residues long. J lost 3 bases, V lost 6 bases, and 4 bases had no gene match. Here the CDR3 reads CASSPGTGGYNEQFF. The CDR3 DNA sequence: TGTGCCAGCAGCCCTGGGACAGGGGGCTACAATGAGCAGTTCTTC.

V usage is TRBV18 and J usage is TRBJ2-5; D possibly uses TRBD1 or TRBD2 (5 bases each). This CDR3 region has 14 residues. Germline V gives CDR1 KGHSH, CDR2 LQKENI. Trimming took 1 base from V and 1 from J, leaving 7 bases between them. Here the CDR3 reads CASSPRGTQETQYF. For the CDR3, the DNA is TGTGCCAGCTCACCACGGGGGACCCAAGAGACCCAGTACTTC.

This clonotype was counted a few times. The chain carries TRBV6-2 or TRBV6-3 and TRBJ2-1; perhaps TRBD1 as D (6 bases). Germline V gives CDR1 MNHEY, CDR2 SVGEGT. This CDR3 is built from 13 residues. V lost 3 bases, J lost 10 bases, and 13 bases lay in between. This CDR3 reads CASSYLGRGEQFF. DNA for the CDR3: TGTGCCAGCAGTTATTTAGGAAGGGGGGAGCAGTTCTTC.

This clonotype was observed a handful of times. The V and J genes are TRBV27 and TRBJ2-7; 8 bases align to TRBD2. The ends lost 8 bases at V and 7 bases at J; junction bases unmatched: 16. Germline assignment: CDR1 MNHEY and CDR2 SMNVEV (reference sequence). This CDR3 spans 15 amino acids. The CDR3 sequence: CASAPGTSHYGEQYF. In DNA, the CDR3 is TGTGCCAGCGCCCCGGGGACTAGTCATTACGGGGAGCAGTACTTC.

This clonotype was counted at least ten times. The chain combines TRBV3-1 with TRBJ2-3; D may be TRBD1 or TRBD2 (7 bases each). Trimming removed 2 bases at V and 5 bases at J, with 20 bases between. There are 17 residues in the CDR3. Germline V gives CDR1 LGHDT, CDR2 YNNKEL (reference sequence). CDR3 residues: CASSQWGQMREKDTQYF. The DNA for the CDR3 is TGTGCCAGCAGCCAATGGGGACAGATGCGGGAGAAAGATACGCAGTATTTT.

In its sample, this clonotype was seen many times. CDR3 nucleotides: TGTGCCAGCAGCTTAGTTCAAGGGGGGTCAGAAGCTTTCTTT. Its translation: CASSLVQGGSEAFF. The chain carries TRBV7-9 and TRBJ1-1; maybe TRBD1 (6 bases). This CDR3 has 14 residues. Germline CDR1 is SEHNR and CDR2 is FQNEAQ (reference sequence). Trimming removed 1 base from V and 8 bases from J, with 14 bases in between.

In its sample, this clonotype was seen many times. The V call is TRBV28, the J call TRBJ1-2, with 12 bases lining up with TRBD1. Trimming at V came to 6 bases and at J to 7 bases, leaving 6 bases not matched to a gene. CDR3 size: 14 residues. Germline V gene sequence: CDR1 MDHEN, CDR2 SYDVKM. The DNA of the CDR3 is TGTGCCAGCAGGTCCGGGACAGGGGGCTTTGGCTACACCTTC. Protein product: CASRSGTGGFGYTF.

This clonotype came up many times. The chain joins TRBV20-1 to TRBJ2-3, with D maybe TRBD2 (6 bases). The length of the CDR3 is 13 residues. The V end lost 4 bases, the J end lost 3 bases, and 11 bases lay between the germline ends. Germline V gives CDR1 DFQATT, CDR2 SNEGSKA (reference sequence). CDR3: CSATEEGTDTQYF. As DNA, the CDR3 is TGCAGTGCTACAGAGGAGGGGACAGATACGCAGTATTTT.

Ten or more counts support this clonotype. The chain combines TRBV2 with TRBJ1-5; possible D gene TRBD1, 5 bases. The germline CDR1 and CDR2 sequences are SNHLY and FYNNEI. V gave up 4 bases and J gave up 2 bases, with 12 bases separating them. The CDR3 runs to 15 residues. CDR3 region: CASSGGVSGNQPQHF. The DNA of the CDR3 is TGTGCCAGCAGTGGGGGGGTAAGTGGCAATCAGCCCCAGCATTTT.

In its sample, this clonotype was seen a few times. The V call is TRBV5-1, the J call TRBJ2-1; D might be TRBD1 (5 bases). Germline CDR1 reads SGHRS; CDR2 reads YFSETQ. V lost 4 bases, J lost 2 bases, and 10 bases lay in between. This CDR3 is built from 14 residues. The CDR3 is CASSPDTAYNEQFF. DNA for the CDR3: TGCGCCAGCAGCCCGGACACTGCCTACAATGAGCAGTTCTTC.

This clonotype appeared many times. The J gene is TRBJ2-2, the V gene TRBV18, with D hard to call. The V end was cut by 6 bases, the J end by 14 bases, with 19 bases between. This CDR3 spans 13 amino acids. Germline CDR1 KGHSH, CDR2 LQKENI. The CDR3 DNA is TGTGCCAGCTCCCCTTCTTCAGGCCCCGACCTGTTTTTT. Translated: CASSPSSGPDLFF.

This clonotype was counted many times. The V call is TRBV20-1, the J call TRBJ2-1; 7 bases align to TRBD2. The CDR3 extends over 13 amino acids. The V and J ends lost 5 bases and 4 bases, in that order; junction bases with no gene match: 5. Per the germline V gene, CDR1 is DFQATT and CDR2 is SNEGSKA (reference sequence). This CDR3 reads CSAYRTRYNEQFF. The CDR3 DNA is TGCAGTGCTTATCGGACTAGATACAATGAGCAGTTCTTC.

This clonotype was seen more than once but under ten times. This chain connects TRBV19 to TRBJ2-7, with D perhaps TRBD2 (6 bases). The germline CDR1 and CDR2 sequences are LNHDA and SQIVND (reference sequence). The ends were cut back, 3 bases at V and 3 bases at J, with 15 bases in the middle. This CDR3 spans 15 amino acids. The CDR3 reads CASSMDLARIYEQYF. DNA of the CDR3: TGTGCCAGTAGTATGGACCTAGCGAGGATCTACGAGCAGTACTTC.

The chain is built from TRBV2 and TRBJ1-2; D remains ambiguous. V gave up 1 base and J gave up 5 bases, with 8 bases separating them. Per the germline V gene, CDR1 is SNHLY and CDR2 is FYNNEI. The CDR3 contains 13 residues. The CDR3 is CASSEGLRYGYTF. DNA of the CDR3: TGTGCCAGCAGTGAAGGGCTCAGATATGGCTACACCTTC.

This clonotype was counted at least ten times. The V gene is TRBV27, the J gene TRBJ2-7, with D possibly being TRBD2 (6 bases). The CDR3 runs 14 residues. Trimming stripped 6 bases from V and 2 bases from J, with 14 bases between. Looked up from germline, CDR1 is MNHEY and CDR2 is SMNVEV (reference sequence). The CDR3 region is CASSPGGTAYEQYF. In DNA, the CDR3 is TGTGCCAGCAGCCCCGGAGGGACGGCCTACGAGCAGTACTTC.

The rearrangement links TRBV29-1 to TRBJ2-7; weak D call: TRBD1 (6 bases). V was cut by 4 bases and J by 5 bases, with 12 bases left in between. The germline CDR1 and CDR2 sequences are SQVTM and ANQGSEA. The CDR3 covers 12 residues. CDR3 nucleotide sequence: TGCAGCGTTGCTCTGGGGGCGGACGAGCAGTACTTC. It codes for CSVALGADEQYF.

This clonotype was seen at least ten times. The CDR3 DNA follows: TGTGCCATCAGTGTAGATAACACTGAAGCTTTCTTT. This sequence encodes CAISVDNTEAFF. This chain connects TRBV10-3 to TRBJ1-1; no firm D call. CDR3 size: 12 residues. Trimming shortened V by 4 bases and J by 2 bases, and 5 bases separated the two germline ends. The germline CDR1 and CDR2 sequences are ENHRY and SYGVKD.

The table lists this clonotype with many counts. This CDR3 is CASSPSGRASETQYF. CDR3 coding DNA: TGTGCCAGCAGTCCTAGCGGGAGGGCCAGTGAGACCCAGTACTTC. The chain recombines TRBV28 with TRBJ2-5; 12 positions match TRBD2. The germline V gene has CDR1 MDHEN and CDR2 SYDVKM. This CDR3 has 15 amino acids. Trimming took 5 bases from V and 5 from J; bases not matched to a gene: 6.

The chain carries TRBV28 and TRBJ2-6; possible D gene TRBD1, 5 bases. CDR1 is MDHEN, CDR2 SYDVKM, per germline. V lost 5 bases to trimming and J lost 4 bases, with 18 bases between them. This CDR3 contains 17 residues. The CDR3 nucleotides are TGTGCCAGCAGTGACTCACAGGAACCGAAGGGGGCCAACGTCCTGACTTTC. Encoded protein: CASSDSQEPKGANVLTF.

This clonotype appeared a few times. The chain recombines TRBV20-1 with TRBJ2-5, with 9 bases lining up with TRBD2. The CDR3 is made up of 15 amino acids. CDR1 is DFQATT and CDR2 is SNEGSKA in the germline V gene (reference sequence). V dropped 6 bases and J dropped 7; count of bases not matched to a gene: 15. The CDR3 sequence is CSAKIAGEPTGTQYF. CDR3 DNA: TGCAGTGCAAAAATAGCGGGAGAGCCTACGGGGACCCAGTACTTC.

This chain joins TRBV28 and TRBJ1-2; D not resolved. CDR1 and CDR2 (germline): MDHEN, SYDVKM. V lost 2 bases and J 5 bases, leaving 9 bases between the germline ends. CDR3 length equals 13 residues. The CDR3 DNA reads TGTGCCAGCAGTTTAAGGGCGGAATATGGCTACACCTTC. Protein: CASSLRAEYGYTF.

V gene TRBV3-1 combines with J gene TRBJ1-3; no clear D gene. V was trimmed by 1 base and J by 4 bases, leaving 8 bases between them. The CDR3 totals 14 residues. Germline CDR1 reads LGHDT; CDR2 reads YNNKEL (reference sequence). The CDR3 region has the DNA TGTGCCAGCAGCCAAGCGGTGGAAGGAAACACCATATATTTT. It specifies CASSQAVEGNTIYF.

There are many counts of this clonotype. The V and J genes are TRBV11-1 and TRBJ2-5, with D perhaps given as TRBD1 or TRBD2 (5 bases each). The length of the CDR3 is 15 residues. Germline CDR1 and CDR2: SGHAT and FQDESV (reference sequence). Trimming stripped 5 bases from V and 2 bases from J, with 15 bases between. As DNA, the CDR3 is TGTGCCAGCAGCAGAAACACCGGGGCTCAAGAGACCCAGTACTTC. This gives the protein CASSRNTGAQETQYF. Combining the CDR3 with reference TRBV11-1 and TRBJ2-5 gives the whole variable domain EAEVAQSPRYKITEKSQAVAFWCDPISGHATLYWYRQILGQGPELLVQFQDESVVDDSQLPKDRFSAERLKGVDSTLKIQPAELGDSAMYLCASSRNTGAQETQYFGPGTRLLVL.

This clonotype was recorded a few times. A much larger clone lies one base from this, so it may be a read error. The V gene is TRBV18, the J gene TRBJ1-1; possibly TRBD1 for D (5 bases). V lost 5 bases, J lost 4 bases, and 11 bases lay in between. This CDR3 region has 13 residues. Germline CDR1 is KGHSH and CDR2 is LQKENI. DNA of the CDR3: TGTGCCAGCTCATGGGACGTGGTCACTGAAGCTTTCTTT. Translation gives CASSWDVVTEAFF.

This clonotype has a handful of counts. The J gene is TRBJ1-5, the V gene TRBV28; D may be TRBD1 (5 bases). CDR1 MDHEN and CDR2 SYDVKM come from the germline V gene. V was shortened by 6 bases and J by 6 bases, with 15 bases between the two germline ends. The CDR3 sequence is 14 residues long. The CDR3 loop reads CASRVGGEGQPQHF. The DNA of the CDR3 is TGTGCCAGCAGGGTCGGGGGTGAGGGTCAGCCCCAGCATTTT.

This clonotype was recorded at least ten times. This chain connects TRBV7-8 to TRBJ2-2; 8 bases fit TRBD2. V shed 5 bases and J 4 bases; nucleotides not matched to a gene: 9. CDR3 length: 16 residues. The germline V gene has CDR1 SGHVS and CDR2 FQNEAQ. In nucleotides, the CDR3 is TGTGCCAGCAGCATAGTGGCGGGAGGCCTCACCGGGGAGCTGTTTTTT. It yields the protein CASSIVAGGLTGELFF.

This clonotype has a count of ten or more. The CDR3 spells CASSGSTYNEQFF. The CDR3 bases are TGTGCCAGCAGTGGGTCTACATACAATGAGCAGTTCTTC. The J gene is TRBJ2-1, the V gene TRBV2; D not certain. V was clipped by 4 bases and J by 4 bases, with 8 bases between them. The CDR3 has 13 amino acids. The germline gives CDR1 SNHLY, CDR2 FYNNEI. Complete variable domain (other parts from reference TRBV2 and TRBJ2-1): EPEVTQTPSHQVTQMGQEVILRCVPISNHLYFYWYRQILGQKVEFLVSFYNNEISEKSEIFDDQFSVERPDGSNFTLKIRSTKLEDSAMYFCASSGSTYNEQFFGPGTRLTVL.

This clonotype was recorded at least ten times. V usage is TRBV20-1 and J usage is TRBJ1-4; D might be TRBD1 (5 bases). Per germline, CDR1 DFQATT and CDR2 SNEGSKA (reference sequence). The CDR3 covers 13 residues. Between the trimmed V and J ends, which lost 1 base and 4 bases, there was a span of 7 bases. The CDR3 region is CSARVGVNEKLFF. DNA of the CDR3: TGCAGTGCTAGAGTGGGGGTTAATGAAAAACTGTTTTTT.

This clonotype was detected many times. CDR3 nucleotides: TGTGCCAGCAGCACCGACCGGGACAGCAATTCACCCCTCCACTTT. This sequence encodes CASSTDRDSNSPLHF. V and J are TRBV28 and TRBJ1-6; 7 nucleotides match TRBD1. The CDR3 spans 15 residues. Germline CDR1 reads MDHEN; CDR2 reads SYDVKM. Trimming cost V 6 bases and J 7 bases; bases outside gene matches: 9.

This clonotype showed up many times. The chain carries TRBV28 and TRBJ1-5, with TRBD1 matching over 7 bases. The germline V gene encodes CDR1 MDHEN and CDR2 SYDVKM. V lost 11 bases to trimming and J lost 4 bases; unmatched junction nucleotides: 14. CDR3 size: 15 residues. The CDR3 protein is CAGGQPQAFNQPQHF. DNA of the CDR3: TGTGCCGGGGGACAGCCTCAAGCATTTAATCAGCCCCAGCATTTT.

Ten or more counts support this clonotype. J is TRBJ1-1 and V is TRBV6-2 or TRBV6-3; perhaps TRBD1 as D (6 bases). This CDR3 is 15 amino acids long. Germline CDR1 and CDR2: MNHEY and SVGEGT. Trimming removed 0 bases from V and 1 base from J, with 9 bases in between. CDR3 amino acids: CASSYSVTGNTEAFF. In DNA form, the CDR3 reads TGTGCCAGCAGTTACTCGGTGACAGGGAACACTGAAGCTTTCTTT.